The TCR beta chain described here comes from a study of molecular identifiers for immune sequencing clone quantification. Study information: Replicate runs used RNA from around 18,000 or 91,000 naive CD8 cells, which was split five ways into aliquots, and four of those aliquots were then sequenced. Study-wide points: In naive cells, under 1% of molecules belonged to clones above 20 RNA copies, against over 97% in effector cells. In a background of 950,000 to 1,000,000 naive cells, spiked Jurkat TCR RNA from one cell was reportedly detectable.

Naive CD8 T cells were FACS-sorted by CD8+CD4-CCR7+CD45RA+ markers. The CDR3 sequence is 16 residues long. The V gene's germline CDR1 is PRHDT and CDR2 FYEKMQ (reference sequence). V gave up 6 bases and J gave up 4 bases; unmatched junction bases: 12. MiXCR was run by TCRdb on the PCR reads, yielding one entry per CDR3 protein. The sample holds about 36,000 distinct CDR3 sequences; around 20% are singletons and the top ten take approximately 6.7%. In its sample, this clonotype was seen many times. The antigen is undetermined. The source material was naive CD8+ T cells from blood, with Jurkat cell RNA spiked in. The sample's subset: FACS-sorted CD8+CD4-CCR7+CD45RA+ naive T cells. The chain combines TRBV13 with TRBJ2-1, with 7 bases fitting TRBD1. The clonotype comes from a human donor in good health. Some libraries in this study had Jurkat cell RNA spiked in. The CDR3: CASSPDRDSIYNEQFF. The CDR3 DNA reads as TGTGCCAGCAGTCCGGACCGGGACAGCATATACAATGAGCAGTTCTTC.